This TCR beta chain was sequenced for a study of CXCR3-negative and CXCR3-positive naive CD8 T cells. With respect to this clonotype: Its antigen is still unknown.

Each TRB cDNA library was prepared by 5' RACE (with UMI labels). TCRdb re-called the 5' RACE reads and catalogs CDR3 proteins one per entry, DNA excluded. In all, the sample yields thousands of distinct CDR3 sequences. This CDR3 spans 14 amino acids. CDR1 SGHNT and CDR2 YYREEE come from the germline V gene (reference sequence). Regarding the study as a whole: Greater hydrophobicity was found in TRB CDR3s of CXCR3-positive naive cells than of CXCR3-negative naive cells.

The receptor comes from a human donor in good health. Some clones in this sample may be carry-over from other donors' samples. The chain uses TRBV5-4 and TRBJ2-7; without DNA, the TCRdb call of TRBD2 cannot be checked. Sequenced: naive CXCR3+ CD8+ T cells from blood. Subset defined: CD45RO-CCR7+CD27+CD95- naive CD8+ T cells expressing CXCR3 (TNR3+). The CDR3 loop is CASSFAGVFHEQYF. The complete variable domain, with remaining parts taken from reference TRBV5-4 and TRBJ2-7, reads ETGVTQSPTHLIKTRGQQVTLRCSSQSGHNTVSWYQQALGQGPQFIFQYYREEENGRGNFPPRFSGLQFPNYSSELNVNALELDDSALYLCASSFAGVFHEQYFGPGTRLTVT.